The clone carrying this T cell receptor (beta chain) is a singleton in its sample. Sequencing used immunoSEQ multiplex PCR; TCRdb keeps in-frame clones, though not all of them. The data show 150,000 to 200,000 clones, with roughly nine tenths seen just once and more than 0.9% held by the top ten. The data originate from a study of T cell responses to AZD1222 COVID-19 vaccine. CDR3 length equals 13 residues. The germline CDR1 and CDR2 sequences are SEHNR and FQNEAQ (reference sequence). V lost 2 bases, J lost 4 bases, and 8 bases lay in between. The TCR originated in an adult who received the AZD1222 COVID-19 vaccine. The chain couples TRBV7-9 to TRBJ2-5; D may be TRBD2 (6 bases). The material sequenced was peripheral blood, taken 28 days after the second AZD1222 dose. Here the CDR3 reads CASSLTEGETQYF. For the CDR3, the DNA is TGTGCCAGCAGCTTAACGGAGGGAGAGACCCAGTACTTC. Based on the CDR3 plus reference TRBV7-9 and TRBJ2-5, the full variable domain is DTGVSQNPRHKITKRGQNVTFRCDPISEHNRLYWYRQTLGQGPEFLTYFQNEAQLEKSRLLSDRFSAERPKGSFSTLEIQRTEQGDSAMYLCASSLTEGETQYFGPGTRLLVL.